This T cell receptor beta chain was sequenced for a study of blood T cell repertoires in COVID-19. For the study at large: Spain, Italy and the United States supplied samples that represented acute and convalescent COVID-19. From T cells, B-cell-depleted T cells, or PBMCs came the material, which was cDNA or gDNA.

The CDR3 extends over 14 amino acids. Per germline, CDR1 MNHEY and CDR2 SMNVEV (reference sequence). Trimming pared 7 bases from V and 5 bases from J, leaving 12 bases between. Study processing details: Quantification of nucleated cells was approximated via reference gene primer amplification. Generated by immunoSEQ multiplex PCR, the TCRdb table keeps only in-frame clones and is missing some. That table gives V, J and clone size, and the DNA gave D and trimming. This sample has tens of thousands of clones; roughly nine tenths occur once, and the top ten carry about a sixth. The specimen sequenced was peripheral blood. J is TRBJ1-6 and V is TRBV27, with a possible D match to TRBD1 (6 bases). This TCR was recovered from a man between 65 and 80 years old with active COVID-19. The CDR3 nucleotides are TGTGCCAGCACCTTCCGGGACAATAATTCACCCCTCCACTTT. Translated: CASTFRDNNSPLHF.